A selection of T cell receptor beta chains follows, all from one sample in a study of cytomegalovirus exposure and HLA in healthy donors. Produced via immunoSEQ multiplex PCR; TCRdb's table is partial and in-frame only. Among approximately 110,000 clones listed, around 94% were seen once. Sequencing was carried out using PBMCs. The receptors shown here come from a woman aged 18-35 years in good health and CMV-seronegative. The CDR3 runs from the conserved cysteine through the conserved F or W. The order of the fields is V gene, D gene, clone size, J gene, CDR3 DNA, CDR3 protein. The D gene is left open where the match is weak. Size is omitted from some rows. Given values are once, few, many or a class for expanded clones.

V gene: TRBV28
D gene: .
clone size: .
J gene: TRBJ2-7
CDR3 DNA: TGTGCCAGCATTCGGGAGTACGGGTCCGAGCAGTACTTC
CDR3 protein: CASIREYGSEQYF

V gene: TRBV6-5
D gene: TRBD1
clone size: .
J gene: TRBJ1-5
CDR3 DNA: TGTGCCAGCAGAGGTCCGGGACAGGGGACTCAGCCCCAGCATTTT
CDR3 protein: CASRGPGQGTQPQHF

V gene: TRBV7-9
D gene: TRBD2
clone size: .
J gene: TRBJ2-2
CDR3 DNA: TGTGCCAGCAGCCAGGGACTAGCGGGGATCGCGAACACCGGGGAGCTGTTTTTT
CDR3 protein: CASSQGLAGIANTGELFF

V gene: TRBV2
D gene: TRBD1
clone size: once
J gene: TRBJ1-6
CDR3 DNA: TGTGCCAGCAGTCCGAAGACAGGGGGATTAACACCCCTCCACTTT
CDR3 protein: CASSPKTGGLTPLHF

V gene: TRBV5-1
D gene: .
clone size: .
J gene: TRBJ2-1
CDR3 DNA: TGCGCCAGCAGCTCAGCCCATCCTAGCGTCGAGCAGTTCTTC
CDR3 protein: CASSSAHPSVEQFF

V gene: TRBV6-5
D gene: TRBD1
clone size: .
J gene: TRBJ1-2
CDR3 DNA: TGTGCCAGCAGTTCGCCCACAGGGGGCTATGGCTACACCTTC
CDR3 protein: CASSSPTGGYGYTF

V gene: TRBV6-1
D gene: TRBD1
clone size: once
J gene: TRBJ2-7
CDR3 DNA: TGTGCCAGCAGTGTAGCCGGGACAGGGACCTACGAGCAGTACTTC
CDR3 protein: CASSVAGTGTYEQYF

V gene: TRBV5-4
D gene: .
clone size: .
J gene: TRBJ2-3
CDR3 DNA: TGTGCCTATGGGCAAGGGGACACAGATACGCAGTATTTT
CDR3 protein: CAYGQGDTDTQYF

V gene: TRBV27
D gene: .
clone size: once
J gene: TRBJ2-7
CDR3 DNA: TGTGCCAGCAGTTTATTTACCGGGAGAGCCTACGAGCAGTACTTC
CDR3 protein: CASSLFTGRAYEQYF

V gene: TRBV10-3
D gene: .
clone size: .
J gene: TRBJ1-2
CDR3 DNA: TGTGCCATCAGTGACGACGGGGAAGGGCGGCATGGCTACACCTTC
CDR3 protein: CAISDDGEGRHGYTF

V gene: TRBV7-3
D gene: TRBD2
clone size: .
J gene: TRBJ2-2
CDR3 DNA: TGTGCCAGCAGCCGAGTCGGGGGACTAGCGGGAGAGACCGGGGAGCTGTTTTTT
CDR3 protein: CASSRVGGLAGETGELFF

V gene: TRBV9
D gene: .
clone size: .
J gene: TRBJ2-7
CDR3 DNA: TGTGCCAGCAGCGTAGGGGGAGTCTATCGGGACGAGCAGTACTTC
CDR3 protein: CASSVGGVYRDEQYF

V gene: TRBV28
D gene: .
clone size: .
J gene: TRBJ2-7
CDR3 DNA: TGTGCCAGCAGTTTGGTGGCCAGGGTGAACGACGAGCAGTACTTC
CDR3 protein: CASSLVARVNDEQYF

V gene: TRBV4-2
D gene: TRBD2
clone size: .
J gene: TRBJ2-3
CDR3 DNA: TGTGCCAGCAGCCCAGAACTAGCGGGGGGGCGAAAGCAGTATTTT
CDR3 protein: CASSPELAGGRKQYF

V gene: TRBV6-6
D gene: .
clone size: .
J gene: TRBJ2-1
CDR3 DNA: TGTGCCAGCAGGCCTTCGGCGGGGGCTTTAAATGAGCAGTTCTTC
CDR3 protein: CASRPSAGALNEQFF

V gene: TRBV6-6
D gene: .
clone size: .
J gene: TRBJ1-2
CDR3 DNA: TGTGCCAGCAGCCTCCAACAGGTTTACTATGGCTACACCTTC
CDR3 protein: CASSLQQVYYGYTF

V gene: TRBV10-1
D gene: TRBD1
clone size: .
J gene: TRBJ1-6
CDR3 DNA: TGCGCCAGCAGCCGGGACAGTAATTCACCCCTCCACTTT
CDR3 protein: CASSRDSNSPLHF

V gene: TRBV11-2
D gene: .
clone size: .
J gene: TRBJ1-1
CDR3 DNA: TGTGCCAGCAGCTTAGGTGGGGAGTGGACTGAAGCTTTCTTT
CDR3 protein: CASSLGGEWTEAFF

V gene: TRBV19
D gene: .
clone size: .
J gene: TRBJ2-3
CDR3 DNA: TGTGCCAGTAGTACCAGGGAGGGGGGCACGCAGTATTTT
CDR3 protein: CASSTREGGTQYF

V gene: TRBV5-1
D gene: .
clone size: .
J gene: TRBJ2-3
CDR3 DNA: TGCGCCAGCAGCTTGGGGCAGGTGGGGCACACAGATACGCAGTATTTT
CDR3 protein: CASSLGQVGHTDTQYF

V gene: TRBV6-1
D gene: TRBD1
clone size: .
J gene: TRBJ1-5
CDR3 DNA: TGTGCCAGCAGTGAAACTAGGGGGCGAAAAGGAAATCAGCCCCAGCATTTT
CDR3 protein: CASSETRGRKGNQPQHF

V gene: TRBV10-3
D gene: .
clone size: few
J gene: TRBJ1-2
CDR3 DNA: TGTGCCATCAGTGATAAGGAGAGGCTCTACTACACCTTC
CDR3 protein: CAISDKERLYYTF

V gene: TRBV7-6
D gene: TRBD2
clone size: .
J gene: TRBJ2-5
CDR3 DNA: TGTGCCAGCAGCCCGCAGACTAGCGGGGGAGGCGAGACCCAGTACTTC
CDR3 protein: CASSPQTSGGGETQYF

V gene: TRBV29-1
D gene: .
clone size: .
J gene: TRBJ2-7
CDR3 DNA: TGCAGCGTTACGAGTTCCTACGAGCAGTACTTC
CDR3 protein: CSVTSSYEQYF

V gene: TRBV10-1
D gene: TRBD1
clone size: .
J gene: TRBJ1-2
CDR3 DNA: TGCGCCAGCAGTCGGGACAGGTTTGAAGGCTACACCTTC
CDR3 protein: CASSRDRFEGYTF

V gene: TRBV6-1
D gene: TRBD2
clone size: .
J gene: TRBJ2-7
CDR3 DNA: TGTGCCAGCAGTGAAGCCGTTACAGGGACTAGCGGTGCCTACGAGCAGTACTTC
CDR3 protein: CASSEAVTGTSGAYEQYF

V gene: TRBV5-1
D gene: TRBD1
clone size: .
J gene: TRBJ2-1
CDR3 DNA: TGCGCCAGCAGCGTAGACGGACAGGGCGCTGAGCAGTTCTTC
CDR3 protein: CASSVDGQGAEQFF

V gene: TRBV9
D gene: TRBD2
clone size: .
J gene: TRBJ2-5
CDR3 DNA: TGTGCCAGCAGCCCACGTCCGGGACTAGCGGGAGAGATAGGAGAGACCCAGTACTTC
CDR3 protein: CASSPRPGLAGEIGETQYF

V gene: TRBV28
D gene: .
clone size: .
J gene: TRBJ1-5
CDR3 DNA: TGTGCCAGCAGTACATCTCCAGGACAGCCCCAGCATTTT
CDR3 protein: CASSTSPGQPQHF

V gene: TRBV14
D gene: TRBD1
clone size: few
J gene: TRBJ2-1
CDR3 DNA: TGTGCCAGCAGCCAGCGGGACAGGGGTCCTGAGCAGTTCTTC
CDR3 protein: CASSQRDRGPEQFF

V gene: TRBV19
D gene: TRBD1
clone size: .
J gene: TRBJ1-3
CDR3 DNA: TGTGCCAGTAGTCAACCGAGGACAGGGCCTCCTGGAAACACCATATATTTT
CDR3 protein: CASSQPRTGPPGNTIYF

V gene: TRBV7-8
D gene: TRBD2
clone size: .
J gene: TRBJ2-3
CDR3 DNA: TGTGCCAGCAGCTCGACCTTGACTAGCGGGGAAACTAGCACAGATACGCAGTATTTT
CDR3 protein: CASSSTLTSGETSTDTQYF